The rows below give T cell receptor beta chains drawn from one sample of a study of shared clonotypes between healthy human individuals. The protocol was immunoSEQ multiplex PCR, while the TCRdb copy is restricted to in-frame clones and leaves out a portion. The table has 330,000 or so clones, over 65% seen once. The material sequenced was memory CD4+ T cells sorted from blood. These TCRs come from a man aged 30 to 39 in good health. Both conserved end residues are part of each CDR3. The D gene is left open where the match is weak. Clone size is not always given. Where it is, it says once, few, many or a class for expanded clones.

v_call	clone_size	j_call	d_call	cdr3_length	cdr3_nt	cdr3_aa
TRBV11-2	.	TRBJ2-5	.	17	TGTGCCAGCAGCTTAGAGGGGGTGGGCAGGGGCCAAGGGACCCAGTACTTC	CASSLEGVGRGQGTQYF
TRBV5-1	few	TRBJ2-4	TRBD1	14	TGCGCCAGCAGACCGGGACAGACGGAAAACATTCAGTACTTC	CASRPGQTENIQYF
TRBV27	.	TRBJ2-1	TRBD2	15	TGTGCCAGCAGTATCCTAGCGGGAGTTGGCAATGAGCAGTTCTTC	CASSILAGVGNEQFF
TRBV19	.	TRBJ2-7	.	14	TGTGCCAGTAGTATTGACGGGACCAGGGGCGAGCAGTACTTC	CASSIDGTRGEQYF
TRBV6-5	.	TRBJ2-7	.	15	TGTGCCAGCAGTTACGGTGGGGCAGGTTCCTACGAGCAGTACTTC	CASSYGGAGSYEQYF
TRBV7-9	few	TRBJ1-4	.	12	TGTGCCAGCAGCTCGTCTAATGAAAAACTGTTTTTT	CASSSSNEKLFF
TRBV5-1	.	TRBJ2-1	TRBD2	14	TGCGCCAGCAGCTTGGTGGCGGGAGGCAATGAGCAGTTCTTC	CASSLVAGGNEQFF
TRBV7-6	.	TRBJ2-7	.	15	TGTGCCAGCAGCGCACCGGGGGGCGGGTTTGGAGAGCAGTACTTC	CASSAPGGGFGEQYF
TRBV7-9	.	TRBJ1-2	.	13	TGTGCCAGCAGCTTTGAGGACGGCTATGGCTACACCTTC	CASSFEDGYGYTF
TRBV7-8	.	TRBJ2-1	TRBD2	17	TGTGCCAGCAGCCTTGCCTTTAGCGGGAGCTCCTACAATGAGCAGTTCTTC	CASSLAFSGSSYNEQFF
TRBV7-2	few	TRBJ2-1	TRBD2	16	TGTGCCAGCAGCTTAGCTAGCGGGGCCGCTTACAATGAGCAGTTCTTC	CASSLASGAAYNEQFF
TRBV18	.	TRBJ1-2	.	16	TGTGCCAGCTCACCCCCGGCGAGGGAAGCTAACTATGGCTACACCTTC	CASSPPAREANYGYTF
TRBV5-8	few	TRBJ1-1	.	13	TGTGCCAGCAGCTTAAACAGGGACACTGAAGCTTTCTTT	CASSLNRDTEAFF
TRBV6-1	.	TRBJ2-2	.	15	TGTGCCACCAGAGCGAGTTCCACGAACACCGGGGAGCTGTTTTTT	CATRASSTNTGELFF
TRBV11-2	.	TRBJ1-1	TRBD1	14	TGTGCCAGCAGCTTAGTACGGGACAGAGGGTCGGCTTTCTTT	CASSLVRDRGSAFF
TRBV5-1	.	TRBJ2-4	.	16	TGCGCCAGCAGCTTGGCCGTTCGGGAGTCCAAAAACATTCAGTACTTC	CASSLAVRESKNIQYF
TRBV7-8	.	TRBJ2-5	.	13	TGTGCCAGCAGCTTAGTTAACCAAGAGACCCAGTACTTC	CASSLVNQETQYF
TRBV19	.	TRBJ2-5	.	13	TGTGCCAGTAGCCCAGGAGGCCAAGAGACCCAGTACTTC	CASSPGGQETQYF
TRBV29-1	.	TRBJ2-7	TRBD2	12	TGCAGCGTAGCGGGGACCACCTACGAGCAGTACTTC	CSVAGTTYEQYF
TRBV7-3	.	TRBJ2-3	.	13	TGTGCCAGCAGCTCCGAGGACGGTTATACGCAGTATTTT	CASSSEDGYTQYF
TRBV27	.	TRBJ1-1	.	15	TGTGCCAGCAGTTTATTGCAACAGGGTTCCACTGAAGCTTTCTTT	CASSLLQQGSTEAFF
TRBV4-3	few	TRBJ2-5	.	14	TGCGCCAGCAGCCGAGGCGGTAGTCAAGAGACCCAGTACTTC	CASSRGGSQETQYF
TRBV30	.	TRBJ2-2	.	11	TGTGCCTGGAGACACGCCGGGGAGCTGTTTTTT	CAWRHAGELFF
TRBV18	.	TRBJ1-1	.	15	TGTGCCAGCTCACCACAGCGTGTTTCCGAAACTGAAGCTTTCTTT	CASSPQRVSETEAFF
TRBV6-1	.	TRBJ1-2	.	13	TGTGCCAGCCGGTCAGACCTTAACTATGGCTACACCTTC	CASRSDLNYGYTF
TRBV9	.	TRBJ2-1	.	15	TGTGCCAGCAGCGTAGGTGGGTTCACCTACAATGAGCAGTTCTTC	CASSVGGFTYNEQFF
TRBV6-5	.	TRBJ1-1	TRBD1	15	TGTGCCAGCAGAGACAGGGAAGGAAAAAACACTGAAGCTTTCTTT	CASRDREGKNTEAFF
TRBV27	.	TRBJ2-7	TRBD2	17	TGTGCCAGCAGAACCCTGGGGCTAGCGGGAGGCCCCTACGAGCAGTACTTC	CASRTLGLAGGPYEQYF
TRBV21-1	.	TRBJ2-7	.	15	TGTGCCAGCAGGGCCCGGGACAGCGACTCCTACGAGCAGTACTTC	CASRARDSDSYEQYF
TRBV20-1	.	TRBJ2-7	.	11	TGCAGTGCAAGTAACTCCTACGAGCAGTACTTC	CSASNSYEQYF
TRBV9	.	TRBJ2-1	TRBD2	15	TGTGCCAGCAGCGTACGGGGGGACGCCTACAATGAGCAGTTCTTC	CASSVRGDAYNEQFF
TRBV5-5	few	TRBJ2-5	.	14	TGTGCCAGCAGCCGCACAGATTTTCAAGAGACCCAGTACTTC	CASSRTDFQETQYF
TRBV7-3	many	TRBJ2-7	.	13	TGTGCCAGCAGCCCCGGGACCGGCCTCGAGCAGTACTTC	CASSPGTGLEQYF
TRBV10-3	.	TRBJ2-3	.	14	TGTGCCATCAGTGAGGATTTCAAGTCAGATACGCAGTATTTT	CAISEDFKSDTQYF
TRBV29-1	.	TRBJ2-3	.	10	TGCAGCGCTTCCAGGGGCACGCAGTATTTT	CSASRGTQYF
TRBV19	.	TRBJ2-1	.	15	TGTGCCAGTAGTATTCAACAGGGCAGGGGGGATGAGCAGTTCTTC	CASSIQQGRGDEQFF
TRBV14	.	TRBJ2-1	TRBD2	23	TGTGCCAGCAGCCAAGACCCACGACTGGGTAGCGGGAGTGCACTCCGAGGTCGGCATGAGCAGTTCTTC	CASSQDPRLGSGSALRGRHEQFF
TRBV10-3	.	TRBJ1-2	.	13	TGTGCCACAGACCCAGGGGAGGCTCATGGCTACACCTTC	CATDPGEAHGYTF
TRBV5-4	.	TRBJ1-2	.	12	TGTGCCAGTCAGGGGACAACCTATGGCTACACCTTC	CASQGTTYGYTF
TRBV20-1	.	TRBJ2-4	TRBD2	11	TGCAGTGCTTTTACTAGCGGGAGTCGTAACTTC	CSAFTSGSRNF
TRBV6-5	.	TRBJ2-1	.	16	TGTGCCAGCAGTTACTTGAGGGGCAGCTCCTACAATGAGCAGTTCTTC	CASSYLRGSSYNEQFF
TRBV7-2	.	TRBJ1-4	TRBD1	15	TGTGCCAGCAGCTTAGGACAGGGGTCTAATGAAAAACTGTTTTTT	CASSLGQGSNEKLFF
TRBV2	.	TRBJ2-5	TRBD1	13	TGTGCCAGCCAGGGGACAGGGCGAAGGAGCCAGTACTTC	CASQGTGRRSQYF
TRBV28	.	TRBJ1-1	.	12	TGTGCCAGCAGTACCGGGACACTGGGAGCTTTCTTT	CASSTGTLGAFF
TRBV5-1	.	TRBJ1-5	.	16	TGCGCCAGCAGCTTGGAAGGAGGGACACGTAATCAGCCCCAGCATTTT	CASSLEGGTRNQPQHF
TRBV6-5	.	TRBJ1-5	TRBD1	14	TGTGCCAGCAGTGACCAGGGGGCGCATCAGCCCCAGCATTTT	CASSDQGAHQPQHF
TRBV6-1	.	TRBJ1-2	.	17	TGTGCCAGCAGTGAGGGAGCCTTCGGATTGGGCAAAGGTGGCTACACCTTC	CASSEGAFGLGKGGYTF
TRBV5-1	.	TRBJ2-6	.	14	TGCGCCAGCAGCCTGGAGGGCCGGGCCAACGTCCTGACTTTC	CASSLEGRANVLTF
TRBV18	once	TRBJ2-7	.	13	TGTGCCAGCTCACCCGGTCCAGACTACGAGCAGTACTTC	CASSPGPDYEQYF
TRBV5-6	.	TRBJ1-2	.	13	TGTGCCAGCAGCCGACCCCCGGGGGAGGGCTACACCTTC	CASSRPPGEGYTF
TRBV27	.	TRBJ2-6	.	16	TGTGCCAGCAGTCCCCCGCAAGTACCTGGGGCCAACGTCCTGACTTTC	CASSPPQVPGANVLTF
TRBV30	.	TRBJ2-3	.	12	TGTGCCTGGAGCCACAGACAAGATACGCAGTATTTT	CAWSHRQDTQYF
TRBV9	.	TRBJ1-5	.	13	TGTGCCAGCAGCACGACAGAGAATCAGCCCCAGCATTTT	CASSTTENQPQHF
TRBV28	.	TRBJ2-5	.	15	TGTGCCAGCAGTTTAGCCGGCAGGGTCGAAGAGACCCAGTACTTC	CASSLAGRVEETQYF
TRBV28	.	TRBJ1-3	TRBD1	15	TGTGCCAGCAGGGGGACAGCTAGCTCTGGAAACACCATATATTTT	CASRGTASSGNTIYF